The rows below give T cell receptor beta chains drawn from one sample of a study of blood T cell repertoires in COVID-19. The data were produced by immunoSEQ multiplex PCR, yet TCRdb's version contains in-frame clones alone and is incomplete. The sample lists roughly 88,000 clones, 75% to 90% occurring once. Specimen: peripheral blood. These TCRs come from a woman over 75 with active or convalescent COVID-19. Both conserved end residues are part of each CDR3. A D gene is named only where the DNA matches it firmly. Clone size is shown for a subset of rows, as once, few, many or a class of expanded clone.

d_call: TRBD1
cdr3_length: 15
v_call: TRBV20-1
j_call: TRBJ1-4
clone_size: .
cdr3_nt: TGCAGTGCTAGTGGGGACAGTACAACTAATGAAAAACTGTTTTTT
cdr3_aa: CSASGDSTTNEKLFF

d_call: TRBD1
cdr3_length: 15
v_call: TRBV19
j_call: TRBJ2-4
clone_size: .
cdr3_nt: TGTGCCAGTAGTACGGGACAGGGGATAGGAAACATTCAGTACTTC
cdr3_aa: CASSTGQGIGNIQYF

d_call: .
cdr3_length: 16
v_call: TRBV7-9
j_call: TRBJ1-2
clone_size: few
cdr3_nt: TGTGCCAGCAGCTCAGGGCTTCGTGCCGTCCTCTATGGCTACACCTTC
cdr3_aa: CASSSGLRAVLYGYTF

d_call: .
cdr3_length: 13
v_call: TRBV10-3
j_call: TRBJ1-1
clone_size: .
cdr3_nt: TGTGCCATTTGGGCTTTGGGGAACACTGAAGCTTTCTTT
cdr3_aa: CAIWALGNTEAFF

d_call: TRBD1
cdr3_length: 15
v_call: TRBV19
j_call: TRBJ1-2
clone_size: .
cdr3_nt: TGTGCCAGTAGTAGCCGGGACAGGGGGAACTATGGCTACACCTTC
cdr3_aa: CASSSRDRGNYGYTF

d_call: .
cdr3_length: 13
v_call: TRBV7-9
j_call: TRBJ1-2
clone_size: once
cdr3_nt: TGTGCCAGCAGCGGGGAGTGGGAGTATGGCTACACCTTC
cdr3_aa: CASSGEWEYGYTF

d_call: .
cdr3_length: 13
v_call: TRBV24-1
j_call: TRBJ1-5
clone_size: .
cdr3_nt: TGTGCCACCAGCGCGGGGGGGGAACAGCCCCAGCATTTT
cdr3_aa: CATSAGGEQPQHF

d_call: TRBD2
cdr3_length: 17
v_call: TRBV4-1
j_call: TRBJ2-1
clone_size: .
cdr3_nt: TGCGCCAGCAGCCAAGAAGAGGCTAGCGGACCGTACAATGAGCAGTTCTTC
cdr3_aa: CASSQEEASGPYNEQFF

d_call: .
cdr3_length: 17
v_call: TRBV3-1/TRBV3-2
j_call: TRBJ2-1
clone_size: .
cdr3_nt: TGTGCCAGCAGCCAAGAGACCCGGGGGAGCTCCTACAATGAGCAGTTCTTC
cdr3_aa: CASSQETRGSSYNEQFF

d_call: TRBD1
cdr3_length: 14
v_call: TRBV18
j_call: TRBJ2-7
clone_size: .
cdr3_nt: TGTGCCAGCTCACCGTCGGTACAGGGGACCGAGCAGTACTTC
cdr3_aa: CASSPSVQGTEQYF

d_call: .
cdr3_length: 11
v_call: TRBV11-3
j_call: TRBJ2-1
clone_size: .
cdr3_nt: TGTGCCAGCAGCGCAGACAATGAGCAGTTCTTC
cdr3_aa: CASSADNEQFF

d_call: .
cdr3_length: 13
v_call: TRBV5-1
j_call: TRBJ1-5
clone_size: .
cdr3_nt: TGCGCCAGCAGCCGCCAGGGCGGTCAGCCCCAGCATTTT
cdr3_aa: CASSRQGGQPQHF

d_call: TRBD2
cdr3_length: 17
v_call: TRBV6-2/TRBV6-3
j_call: TRBJ2-1
clone_size: .
cdr3_nt: TGTGCCAGCAGTTACTCGAGACTAGCGGGGCCTTACAATGAGCAGTTCTTC
cdr3_aa: CASSYSRLAGPYNEQFF

d_call: TRBD1
cdr3_length: 15
v_call: TRBV19
j_call: TRBJ1-2
clone_size: few
cdr3_nt: TGTGCCAGTAGTATTACCGGGACAGGGATGGGTGGCTACACCTTC
cdr3_aa: CASSITGTGMGGYTF

d_call: .
cdr3_length: 13
v_call: TRBV28
j_call: TRBJ1-5
clone_size: .
cdr3_nt: TGTGCCACCTCAGGACACACCAATCAGCCCCAGCATTTT
cdr3_aa: CATSGHTNQPQHF

d_call: TRBD2
cdr3_length: 16
v_call: TRBV9
j_call: TRBJ2-2
clone_size: .
cdr3_nt: TGTGCCAGCAGCTCACCGGGGGGTTTGAACACCGGGGAGCTGTTTTTT
cdr3_aa: CASSSPGGLNTGELFF

d_call: TRBD2
cdr3_length: 15
v_call: TRBV11-2
j_call: TRBJ2-7
clone_size: .
cdr3_nt: TGTGCCAGCAGCTTCTCGAGCGGGGTACCCTACGAGCAGTACTTC
cdr3_aa: CASSFSSGVPYEQYF

d_call: .
cdr3_length: 14
v_call: TRBV6-5
j_call: TRBJ1-2
clone_size: .
cdr3_nt: TGTGCCAGCAGTTTGGACAGTCCCATCTATGGCTACACCTTC
cdr3_aa: CASSLDSPIYGYTF